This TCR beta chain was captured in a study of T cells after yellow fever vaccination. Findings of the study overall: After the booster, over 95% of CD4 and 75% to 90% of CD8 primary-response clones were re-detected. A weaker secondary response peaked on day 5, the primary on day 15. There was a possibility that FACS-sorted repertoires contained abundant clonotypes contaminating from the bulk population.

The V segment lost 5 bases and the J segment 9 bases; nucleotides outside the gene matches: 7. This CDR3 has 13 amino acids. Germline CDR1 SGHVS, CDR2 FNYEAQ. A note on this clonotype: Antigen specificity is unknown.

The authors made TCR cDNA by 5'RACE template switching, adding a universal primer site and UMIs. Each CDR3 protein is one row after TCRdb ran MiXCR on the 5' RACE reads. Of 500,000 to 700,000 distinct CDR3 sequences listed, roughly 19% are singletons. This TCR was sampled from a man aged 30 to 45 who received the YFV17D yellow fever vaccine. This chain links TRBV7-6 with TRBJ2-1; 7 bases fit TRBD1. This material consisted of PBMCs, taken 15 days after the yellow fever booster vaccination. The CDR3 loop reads CASSEQGFSEQFF. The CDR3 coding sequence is TGTGCCAGCAGCGAACAGGGGTTCAGTGAGCAGTTCTTC.